These T cell receptor beta chains were read from a single sample in a study of T cell responses to AZD1222 COVID-19 vaccine. Measured with immunoSEQ multiplex PCR; TCRdb has only the in-frame clones, and not every one. This sample has some 84,000 clones; approximately 90% occur once, and the top ten carry approximately 10%. The sequencing used peripheral blood, collected 28 days after the second AZD1222 dose. The source is an adult who received the AZD1222 COVID-19 vaccine. Both conserved end residues are part of each CDR3. Each record gives: D gene, J gene, clone size, V gene, CDR3 protein, CDR3 DNA. D genes are given only for firm matches. Expanded clones get a size class; other rows say once, few or many, or leave the size out.

NA | TRBJ1-1 | few | TRBV6-5 | CASTRERSTEAFF | TGTGCCAGCACCCGAGAGAGGAGCACTGAAGCTTTCTTT
NA | TRBJ1-1 | NA | TRBV3-1/TRBV3-2 | CASSQLHEGTKAFF | TGTGCCAGCAGCCAACTGCATGAGGGCACTAAAGCTTTCTTT
NA | TRBJ1-2 | NA | TRBV9 | CASSVDGGLNYGYTF | TGTGCCAGCAGCGTAGACGGGGGGCTTAACTATGGCTACACCTTC
NA | TRBJ1-2 | NA | TRBV4-1 | CASSQIGASYGYTF | TGCGCCAGCAGCCAAATTGGGGCGAGCTATGGCTACACCTTC
TRBD1 | TRBJ1-6 | NA | TRBV6-5 | CASSSWDSNSPLHF | TGTGCCAGCAGTTCCTGGGACAGTAATTCACCCCTCCACTTT
NA | TRBJ2-7 | once | TRBV4-1 | CASSQGSTGSFYYEQYF | TGCGCCAGCAGCCAAGGTTCGACAGGATCCTTTTACTACGAGCAGTACTTC
TRBD1 | TRBJ1-1 | few | TRBV6-4 | CASSEVTGGRTEAFF | TGTGCCAGCAGTGAAGTTACAGGGGGAAGAACTGAAGCTTTCTTT
NA | TRBJ2-6 | NA | TRBV5-6 | CASSLAGANVLTF | TGTGCCAGCAGCTTGGCTGGGGCCAACGTCCTGACTTTC
NA | TRBJ1-5 | NA | TRBV7-9 | CASSFSNSPNQPQHF | TGTGCCAGCAGCTTCTCTAACAGCCCCAATCAGCCCCAGCATTTT
TRBD1 | TRBJ1-6 | NA | TRBV10-1 | CASPIRQGARSPLHF | TGCGCCAGCCCTATTAGACAGGGGGCGCGATCACCCCTCCACTTT
TRBD1 | TRBJ1-2 | NA | TRBV4-3 | CASSQARQGLYGYTF | TGCGCCAGCAGCCAAGCTCGACAGGGGCTCTATGGCTACACCTTC
TRBD1 | TRBJ1-4 | few | TRBV6-2/TRBV6-3 | CASSPSGPGQGNEKLFF | TGTGCCAGCAGCCCCTCGGGACCGGGACAGGGTAATGAAAAACTGTTTTTT
TRBD2 | TRBJ2-7 | few | TRBV28 | CASYGLAGGYSYEQYF | TGTGCCAGCTACGGACTAGCGGGGGGTTACTCCTACGAGCAGTACTTC
NA | TRBJ2-7 | NA | TRBV5-1 | CASSLTGSSYEQYF | TGCGCCAGCAGCTTGACCGGGAGCTCCTACGAGCAGTACTTC
TRBD1 | TRBJ2-3 | NA | TRBV20-1 | CSASEQGFTDTQYF | TGCAGTGCTAGTGAACAGGGGTTCACAGATACGCAGTATTTT
NA | TRBJ1-5 | NA | TRBV10-3 | CAISEGLNQPQHF | TGTGCCATCAGTGAGGGTTTAAATCAGCCCCAGCATTTT
NA | TRBJ1-1 | NA | TRBV15 | CATSRVGQSEAFF | TGTGCCACCAGCAGAGTGGGACAAAGTGAAGCTTTCTTT
NA | TRBJ2-1 | NA | TRBV9 | CASSVDTVLDEQFF | TGTGCCAGCAGCGTAGACACCGTATTGGATGAGCAGTTCTTC
TRBD2 | TRBJ2-3 | NA | TRBV5-4 | CASSTGLAGATDTQYF | TGTGCCAGCAGCACCGGACTAGCGGGGGCCACAGATACGCAGTATTTT